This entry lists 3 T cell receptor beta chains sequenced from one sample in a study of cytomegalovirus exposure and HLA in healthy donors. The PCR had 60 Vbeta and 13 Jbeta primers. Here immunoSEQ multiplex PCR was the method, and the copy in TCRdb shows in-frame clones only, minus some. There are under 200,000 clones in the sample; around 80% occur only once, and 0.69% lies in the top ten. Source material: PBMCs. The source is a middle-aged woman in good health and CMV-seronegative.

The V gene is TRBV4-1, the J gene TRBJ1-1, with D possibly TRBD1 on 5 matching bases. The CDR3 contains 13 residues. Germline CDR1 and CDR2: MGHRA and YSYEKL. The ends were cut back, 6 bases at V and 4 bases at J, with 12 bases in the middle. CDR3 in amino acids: CASRDGRGTEAFF. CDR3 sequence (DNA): TGCGCCAGCAGGGACGGGAGGGGCACTGAAGCTTTCTTT.

The CDR3 nucleotides are TGCGCCAGCAGCAGGACGGGACTAGCGGAGAACACCGGGGAGCTGTTTTTT. This sequence encodes CASSRTGLAENTGELFF. The chain couples TRBV5-1 to TRBJ2-2; the match to TRBD2 covers 11 bases. V was pared by 4 bases and J by 1 base, with 6 bases of the junction left unmatched. CDR3 size: 17 residues. Germline values: CDR1 SGHRS, CDR2 YFSETQ. The variable domain in full, with the rest retrieved from reference TRBV5-1 and TRBJ2-2, is KAGVTQTPRYLIKTRGQQVTLSCSPISGHRSVSWYQQTPGQGLQFLFEYFSETQRNKGNFPGRFSGRQFSNSRSEMNVSTLELGDSALYLCASSRTGLAENTGELFFGEGSRLTVL.

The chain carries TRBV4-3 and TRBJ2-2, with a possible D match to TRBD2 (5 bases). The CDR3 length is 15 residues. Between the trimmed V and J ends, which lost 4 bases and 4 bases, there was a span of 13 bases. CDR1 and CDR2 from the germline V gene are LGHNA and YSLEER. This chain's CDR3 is CASSPNGIGTGELFF. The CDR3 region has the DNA TGCGCCAGCAGCCCGAACGGGATCGGCACCGGGGAGCTGTTTTTT.